This T cell receptor beta chain was retrieved from a study of early T cells in non-severe SARS-CoV-2 infection. The overall study: The authors sequenced bulk RNA from unsorted whole blood, leaving chains unpaired.

Unique molecular identifier tags were affixed to discrete cDNA molecules. TCRdb redid the calling of the 5' RACE reads with MiXCR, one entry per CDR3 protein. Counted here are 27,000 or so distinct CDR3 sequences, under 5% occurring once; the ten biggest clones make up about 7.5%. Findings and limits, study-wide: Matches to VDJdb favored anti-spike CD8 responses and missed private and CD4 specificities.

The CDR3 totals 16 residues. Trimming removed 4 bases at V and 4 bases at J, with 16 bases between. Germline CDR1 reads MNHEY; CDR2 reads SVGAGI. This clonotype has ten or more counts. Its antigen is still unknown. The sequenced sample was whole blood. This sequence joins TRBV6-5 and TRBJ2-2; no clear D. This TCR was recovered from an adult who was a healthcare worker with PCR-confirmed SARS-CoV-2 infection or an uninfected control (not recorded which). CDR3 DNA sequence: TGTGCCAGCAGTTCCTTGACCGGTCGGGTCACCGGGGAGCTGTTTTTT. This gives the protein CASSSLTGRVTGELFF.